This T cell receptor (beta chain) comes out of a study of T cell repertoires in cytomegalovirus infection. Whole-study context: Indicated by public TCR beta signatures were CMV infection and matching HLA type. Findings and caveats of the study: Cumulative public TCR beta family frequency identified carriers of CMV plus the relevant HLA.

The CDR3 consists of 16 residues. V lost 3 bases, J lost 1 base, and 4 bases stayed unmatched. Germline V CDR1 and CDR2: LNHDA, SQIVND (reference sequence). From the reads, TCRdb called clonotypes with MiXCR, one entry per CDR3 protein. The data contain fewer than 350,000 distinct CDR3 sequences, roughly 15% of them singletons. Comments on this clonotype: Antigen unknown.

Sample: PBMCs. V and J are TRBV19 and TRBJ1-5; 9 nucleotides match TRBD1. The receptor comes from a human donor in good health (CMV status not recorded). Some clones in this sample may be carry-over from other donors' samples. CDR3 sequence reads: CASSIDRGGSNQPQHF. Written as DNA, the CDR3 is TGTGCCAGTAGTATTGACAGGGGGGGGAGCAATCAGCCCCAGCATTTT.